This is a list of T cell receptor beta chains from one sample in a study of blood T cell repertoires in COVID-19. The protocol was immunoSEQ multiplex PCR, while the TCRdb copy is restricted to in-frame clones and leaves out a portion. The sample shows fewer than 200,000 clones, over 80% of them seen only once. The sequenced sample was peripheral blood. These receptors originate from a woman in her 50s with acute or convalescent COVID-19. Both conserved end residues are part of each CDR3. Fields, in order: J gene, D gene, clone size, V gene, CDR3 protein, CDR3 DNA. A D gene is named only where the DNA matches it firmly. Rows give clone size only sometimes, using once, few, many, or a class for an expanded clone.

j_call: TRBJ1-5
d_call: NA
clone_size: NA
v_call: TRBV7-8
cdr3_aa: CASSLQGYSNQPQHF
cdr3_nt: TGTGCCAGCAGCTTACAGGGGTATAGCAATCAGCCCCAGCATTTT

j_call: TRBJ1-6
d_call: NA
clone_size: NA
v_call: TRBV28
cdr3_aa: CASIRSGGNNSPLHF
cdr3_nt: TGTGCCAGCATACGGAGTGGGGGCAATAATTCACCCCTCCACTTT

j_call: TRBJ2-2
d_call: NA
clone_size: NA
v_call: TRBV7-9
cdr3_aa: CASSPGRGDTGELFF
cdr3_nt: TGTGCCAGCAGCCCGGGCAGGGGGGACACCGGGGAGCTGTTTTTT

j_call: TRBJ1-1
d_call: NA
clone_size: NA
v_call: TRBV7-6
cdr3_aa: CASSPGTEAFF
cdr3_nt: TGTGCCAGCAGCCCAGGGACTGAAGCTTTCTTT

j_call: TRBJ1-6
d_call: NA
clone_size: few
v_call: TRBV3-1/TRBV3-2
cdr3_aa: CASSQEGLINSPLHF
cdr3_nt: TGTGCCAGCAGCCAAGAGGGCCTTATCAATTCACCCCTCCACTTT

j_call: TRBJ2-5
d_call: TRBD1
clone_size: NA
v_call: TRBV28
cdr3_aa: CASSLGDRAETQYF
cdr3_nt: TGTGCCAGCAGTTTGGGAGACAGGGCAGAGACCCAGTACTTC

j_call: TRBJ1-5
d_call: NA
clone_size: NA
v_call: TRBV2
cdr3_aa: CASSPREGASNQPQHF
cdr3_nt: TGTGCCAGCAGCCCGAGGGAGGGCGCGAGCAATCAGCCCCAGCATTTT

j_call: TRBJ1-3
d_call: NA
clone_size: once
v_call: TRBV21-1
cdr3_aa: CASRLNGTGKRLWGNTIYF
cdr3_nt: TGTGCCAGCAGACTTAACGGGACAGGGAAACGTCTCTGGGGAAACACCATATATTTT

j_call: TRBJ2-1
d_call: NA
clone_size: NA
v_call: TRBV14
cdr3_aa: CASSAFFEVSNEQFF
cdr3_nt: TGTGCCAGCTCTGCATTCTTCGAGGTCTCAAATGAGCAGTTCTTC

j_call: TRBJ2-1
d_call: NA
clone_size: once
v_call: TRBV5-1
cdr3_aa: CASSSRGFEYNEQFF
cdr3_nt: TGCGCCAGCAGCTCAAGGGGGTTCGAATACAATGAGCAGTTCTTC

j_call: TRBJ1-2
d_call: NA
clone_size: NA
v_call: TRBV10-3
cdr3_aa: CATTFDRANYGYTF
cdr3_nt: TGTGCCACCACATTCGACAGAGCTAACTATGGCTACACCTTC

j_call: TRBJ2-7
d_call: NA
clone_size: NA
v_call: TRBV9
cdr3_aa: CASSVGAGRAEEQYF
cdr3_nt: TGTGCCAGCAGCGTAGGGGCGGGACGGGCAGAGGAGCAGTACTTC

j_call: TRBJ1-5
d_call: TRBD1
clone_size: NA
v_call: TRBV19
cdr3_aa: CASSFGQVRQEPQHF
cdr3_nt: TGTGCCAGTAGTTTCGGACAGGTCCGACAGGAGCCCCAGCATTTT

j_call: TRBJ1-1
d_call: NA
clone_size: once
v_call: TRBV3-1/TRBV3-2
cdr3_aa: CASSHRRGVDTEAFF
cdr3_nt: TGTGCCAGCAGCCACCGCAGGGGTGTGGACACTGAAGCTTTCTTT

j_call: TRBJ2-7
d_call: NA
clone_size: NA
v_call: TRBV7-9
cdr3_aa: CASSLDRIQYF
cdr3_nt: TGTGCCAGCAGCCTCGACAGGATTCAGTACTTC

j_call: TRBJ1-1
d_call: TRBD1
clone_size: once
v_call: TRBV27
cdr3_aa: CASSHPGGTEAFF
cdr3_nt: TGTGCCAGCAGCCACCCAGGGGGCACTGAAGCTTTCTTT

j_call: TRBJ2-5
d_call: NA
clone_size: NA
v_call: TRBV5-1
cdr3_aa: CASSSHRALQETQYF
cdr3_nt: TGCGCCAGCAGCTCTCACAGGGCCTTACAAGAGACCCAGTACTTC

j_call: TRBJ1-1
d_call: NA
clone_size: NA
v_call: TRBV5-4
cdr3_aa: CASRGSGNTEAFF
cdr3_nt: TGTGCCAGCCGAGGGAGTGGAAACACTGAAGCTTTCTTT

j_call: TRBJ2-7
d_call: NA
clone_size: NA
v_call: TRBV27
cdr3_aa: CASSYRAFYEQYF
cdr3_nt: TGTGCCAGCAGTTACAGGGCTTTCTACGAGCAGTACTTC

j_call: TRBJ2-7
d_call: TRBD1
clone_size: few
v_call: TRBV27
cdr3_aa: CASSLVGQGRYEQYF
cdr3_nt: TGTGCCAGCAGTTTAGTCGGACAGGGTCGGTACGAGCAGTACTTC

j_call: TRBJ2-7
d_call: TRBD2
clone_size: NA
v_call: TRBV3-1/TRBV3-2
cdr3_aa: CASSQVSSGVYEQYF
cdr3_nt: TGTGCCAGCAGCCAGGTTTCTAGCGGGGTCTACGAGCAGTACTTC

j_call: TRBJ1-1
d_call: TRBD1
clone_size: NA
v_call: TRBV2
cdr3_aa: CASTPEGGDNTEAFF
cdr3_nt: TGTGCCAGCACCCCTGAAGGGGGCGACAACACTGAAGCTTTCTTT

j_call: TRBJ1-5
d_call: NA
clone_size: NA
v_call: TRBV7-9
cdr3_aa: CASSRDSQPQHF
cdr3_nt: TGTGCCAGCAGCAGGGATAGTCAGCCCCAGCATTTT

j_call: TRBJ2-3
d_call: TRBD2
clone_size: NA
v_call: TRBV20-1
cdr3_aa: CSASRTSGGPIDTQYF
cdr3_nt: TGCAGTGCTAGTCGGACTAGCGGGGGGCCTATAGATACGCAGTATTTT

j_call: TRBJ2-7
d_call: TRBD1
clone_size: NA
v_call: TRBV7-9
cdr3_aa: CASSSGTDFGKQYF
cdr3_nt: TGTGCCAGCAGCTCGGGGACAGACTTTGGGAAGCAGTACTTC

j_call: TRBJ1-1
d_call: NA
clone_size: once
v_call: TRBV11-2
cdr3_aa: CASSLLTVENTEAFF
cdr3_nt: TGTGCCAGCAGCTTATTAACAGTAGAGAACACTGAAGCTTTCTTT

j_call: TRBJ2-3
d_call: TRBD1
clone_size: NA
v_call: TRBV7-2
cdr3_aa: CASSVAQPNRGDDTQYF
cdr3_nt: TGTGCCAGCAGCGTAGCGCAACCCAACAGGGGGGACGATACGCAGTATTTT

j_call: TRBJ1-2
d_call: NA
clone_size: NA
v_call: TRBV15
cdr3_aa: CATSTQRDLLNLGDGYTF
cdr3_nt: TGTGCCACCAGCACCCAGAGGGACTTACTAAACCTCGGGGATGGCTACACCTTC

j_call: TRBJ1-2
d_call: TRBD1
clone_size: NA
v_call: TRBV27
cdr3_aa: CASRTGTGGAGYTF
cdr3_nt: TGTGCCAGCAGGACCGGGACAGGGGGCGCTGGCTACACCTTC

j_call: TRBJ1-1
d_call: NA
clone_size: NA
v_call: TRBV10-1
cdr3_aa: CASSEGGTEAFF
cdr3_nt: TGCGCCAGCAGTGAAGGGGGCACTGAAGCTTTCTTT

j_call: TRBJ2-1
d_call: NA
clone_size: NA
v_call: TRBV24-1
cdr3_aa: CATRIQGVNEQFF
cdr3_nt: TGTGCCACCAGGATACAGGGTGTGAATGAGCAGTTCTTC

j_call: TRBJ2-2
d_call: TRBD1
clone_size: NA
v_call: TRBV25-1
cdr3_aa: CASSETWTGTTGELFF
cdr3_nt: TGTGCCAGCAGTGAGACCTGGACAGGCACCACCGGGGAGCTGTTTTTT

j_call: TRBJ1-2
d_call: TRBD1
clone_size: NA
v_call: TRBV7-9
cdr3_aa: CASSHTAGTGALRYTF
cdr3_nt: TGTGCCAGCAGTCACACGGCCGGGACAGGGGCGCTTCGCTACACCTTC

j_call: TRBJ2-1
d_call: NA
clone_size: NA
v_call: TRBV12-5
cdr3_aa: CASGLYNEQFF
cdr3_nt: TGTGCTAGTGGCCTCTACAATGAGCAGTTCTTC

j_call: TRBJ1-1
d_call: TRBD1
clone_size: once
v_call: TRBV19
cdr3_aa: CASSHGTANTEAFF
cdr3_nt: TGTGCCAGTAGTCATGGGACAGCGAACACTGAAGCTTTCTTT

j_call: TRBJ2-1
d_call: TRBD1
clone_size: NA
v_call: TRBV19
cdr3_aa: CASRRQGIYNEQFF
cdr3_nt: TGTGCCAGTAGAAGACAGGGCATATACAATGAGCAGTTCTTC

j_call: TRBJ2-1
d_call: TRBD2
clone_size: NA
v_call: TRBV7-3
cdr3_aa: CASRFGRLGEQFF
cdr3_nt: TGTGCCAGCAGATTCGGGAGGCTCGGTGAGCAGTTCTTC

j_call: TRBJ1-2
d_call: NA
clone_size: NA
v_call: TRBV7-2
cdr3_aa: CASSLAVSGLNGYTF
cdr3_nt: TGTGCCAGCAGCTTAGCAGTCTCAGGGCTAAATGGCTACACCTTC

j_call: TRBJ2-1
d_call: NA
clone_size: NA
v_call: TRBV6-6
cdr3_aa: CASSDRYNEQFF
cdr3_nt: TGTGCCAGCAGCGACAGGTACAATGAGCAGTTCTTC

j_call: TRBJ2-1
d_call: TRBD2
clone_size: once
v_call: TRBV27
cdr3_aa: CASSLLAGDYNEQFF
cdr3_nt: TGTGCCAGCAGTTTATTAGCGGGAGACTACAATGAGCAGTTCTTC